Listed below are T cell receptor beta chains from one sample, sequenced in a study of blood T cell repertoires in COVID-19. Generated by immunoSEQ multiplex PCR, the TCRdb table keeps only in-frame clones and is missing some. The sample holds approximately 130,000 clones, approximately 85% seen once. Sequenced material: peripheral blood. All receptors come from a human donor in a cohort sampled during active COVID-19. Each CDR3 is given with its conserved first and last residue. A D gene is named only where the DNA matches it firmly. Not all rows give a size; the values are once, few, many and, for expanded clones, a class.

length: 11
size: NA
D: NA
J: TRBJ2-7
V: TRBV28
CDR3: CASSPLYEQYF
DNA: TGTGCCAGCAGTCCCCTCTACGAGCAGTACTTC

length: 14
size: NA
D: TRBD1
J: TRBJ2-7
V: TRBV19
CDR3: CASSIGQGNYEQYF
DNA: TGTGCCAGTAGTATTGGACAGGGAAACTACGAGCAGTACTTC

length: 13
size: NA
D: NA
J: TRBJ1-2
V: TRBV6-1
CDR3: CASSESRNYGYTF
DNA: TGTGCCAGCAGTGAATCGAGGAACTATGGCTACACCTTC

length: 16
size: NA
D: NA
J: TRBJ1-2
V: TRBV7-8
CDR3: CASSLGWGGANYGYTF
DNA: TGTGCCAGCAGCTTAGGGTGGGGCGGGGCTAACTATGGCTACACCTTC

length: 14
size: few
D: TRBD1
J: TRBJ1-1
V: TRBV5-1
CDR3: CASRQDRAKAEAFF
DNA: TGCGCCAGCAGGCAAGACAGGGCGAAGGCTGAAGCTTTCTTT

length: 15
size: NA
D: NA
J: TRBJ1-5
V: TRBV21-1
CDR3: CASSERGRENQPQHF
DNA: TGTGCCAGCAGCGAAAGGGGACGGGAGAATCAGCCCCAGCATTTT

length: 13
size: NA
D: NA
J: TRBJ2-7
V: TRBV19
CDR3: CAAGPQGNYEQYF
DNA: TGTGCCGCCGGTCCCCAGGGAAACTACGAGCAGTACTTC

length: 16
size: once
D: TRBD2
J: TRBJ2-3
V: TRBV24-1
CDR3: CATSEGTSGRGDTQYF
DNA: TGTGCCACCAGTGAAGGGACTAGCGGGAGGGGAGATACGCAGTATTTT

length: 13
size: NA
D: NA
J: TRBJ1-2
V: TRBV6-6
CDR3: CASSPRGDGGYTF
DNA: TGTGCCAGCAGTCCCAGGGGCGATGGCGGCTACACCTTC

length: 14
size: few
D: NA
J: TRBJ2-3
V: TRBV29-1
CDR3: CSVRAGTSTDTQYF
DNA: TGCAGCGTGAGGGCGGGAACTAGCACAGATACGCAGTATTTT

length: 12
size: NA
D: NA
J: TRBJ1-6
V: TRBV28
CDR3: CASKLLNSPLHF
DNA: TGTGCCAGCAAGCTGTTAAATTCACCCCTCCACTTT

length: 14
size: NA
D: NA
J: TRBJ2-1
V: TRBV5-1
CDR3: CASNPAGAYNEQFF
DNA: TGCGCCAGCAATCCGGCAGGGGCCTACAATGAGCAGTTCTTC

length: 17
size: NA
D: TRBD1
J: TRBJ2-3
V: TRBV6-1
CDR3: CASSELQTGGGADTQYF
DNA: TGTGCCAGCAGTGAATTACAGACAGGGGGCGGCGCAGATACGCAGTATTTT

length: 13
size: NA
D: NA
J: TRBJ1-3
V: TRBV29-1
CDR3: CSTRTLTGNTIYF
DNA: TGCAGCACAAGGACTCTGACAGGAAACACCATATATTTT

length: 15
size: NA
D: NA
J: TRBJ1-1
V: TRBV5-6
CDR3: CASSVNRVQDTEAFF
DNA: TGTGCCAGCAGCGTTAACAGGGTCCAGGACACTGAAGCTTTCTTT

length: 13
size: NA
D: NA
J: TRBJ2-1
V: TRBV5-3
CDR3: CARALDPVDEQFF
DNA: TGTGCCAGAGCTCTAGATCCGGTTGATGAGCAGTTCTTC

length: 13
size: NA
D: NA
J: TRBJ1-5
V: TRBV14
CDR3: CASSLQGNQPQHF
DNA: TGTGCCAGCAGCCTTCAGGGGAATCAGCCCCAGCATTTT

length: 14
size: NA
D: NA
J: TRBJ2-3
V: TRBV28
CDR3: CASNMRSSTDTQYF
DNA: TGTGCCAGCAACATGAGGTCTAGCACAGATACGCAGTATTTT

length: 14
size: NA
D: NA
J: TRBJ2-3
V: TRBV11-2
CDR3: CASSLRWESDTQYF
DNA: TGTGCCAGCAGCTTAAGGTGGGAGTCAGATACGCAGTATTTT

length: 12
size: NA
D: NA
J: TRBJ2-1
V: TRBV5-8
CDR3: CASSLSLNEQFF
DNA: TGTGCCAGCAGCTTATCTTTGAATGAGCAGTTCTTC

length: 15
size: NA
D: NA
J: TRBJ2-1
V: TRBV11-1
CDR3: CASSPWQAPYNEQFF
DNA: TGTGCCAGCAGCCCCTGGCAGGCACCCTACAATGAGCAGTTCTTC

length: 10
size: once
D: NA
J: TRBJ1-2
V: TRBV25-1
CDR3: CASREYGYTF
DNA: TGTGCCAGCAGGGAGTATGGCTACACCTTC

length: 13
size: NA
D: TRBD2
J: TRBJ2-1
V: TRBV30
CDR3: CAWVERGDNEQFF
DNA: TGTGCCTGGGTGGAGCGGGGGGACAATGAGCAGTTCTTC

length: 14
size: NA
D: NA
J: TRBJ1-1
V: TRBV9
CDR3: CASSVTLGDTEAFF
DNA: TGTGCCAGCAGCGTCACACTCGGGGACACTGAAGCTTTCTTT

length: 15
size: NA
D: NA
J: TRBJ1-3
V: TRBV6-1
CDR3: CASSEAGGSGNTIYF
DNA: TGTGCCAGCAGTGAAGCCGGGGGTTCGGGAAACACCATATATTTT

length: 14
size: NA
D: NA
J: TRBJ2-3
V: TRBV13
CDR3: CASSFSVSTDTQYF
DNA: TGTGCCAGCAGCTTCTCCGTGTCCACAGATACGCAGTATTTT

length: 14
size: NA
D: TRBD2
J: TRBJ2-1
V: TRBV11-2
CDR3: CASSLVAGVNEQFF
DNA: TGTGCCAGCAGCTTAGTAGCGGGAGTTAACGAGCAGTTCTTC

length: 16
size: NA
D: NA
J: TRBJ1-2
V: TRBV7-9
CDR3: CASSSERGILNYGYTF
DNA: TGTGCCAGCAGCTCTGAGCGGGGCATTCTTAACTATGGCTACACCTTC

length: 12
size: NA
D: NA
J: TRBJ2-3
V: TRBV5-1
CDR3: CASSPSTDTQYF
DNA: TGCGCCAGCAGCCCTAGCACAGATACGCAGTATTTT